This record looks at one T cell receptor beta chain sequence and its context. The entry originates in a study of control samples from healthy donors and cancer patients. The CDR3 runs 17 residues. Germline trimming cut 5 bases from V and 0 bases from J; bases unmatched to any gene: 7. Germline loops: CDR1 SGHTA, CDR2 FQGNSA. Measured with immunoSEQ multiplex PCR; TCRdb has only the in-frame clones, and not every one. The sample has more than 85,000 clones; approximately 88% are singletons. The V gene is TRBV7-2, the J gene TRBJ2-2; TRBD1 matches at 9 bases. Sequenced input: PBMCs. The clonotype was recovered from a man aged 65-85 years with lung cancer. The CDR3 region has the DNA TGTGCCAGCAGCGCCCGGGACAGGGCCGCGAACACCGGGGAGCTGTTTTTT. Amino acids: CASSARDRAANTGELFF.